This T cell receptor (beta chain) was recovered during a study of molecular identifiers for immune sequencing clone quantification. Both previously described methods and listed TCR primers were employed to make bulk TCR libraries. From the PCR reads, TCRdb called clonotypes with MiXCR, one entry per CDR3 protein. The data contain around 460,000 distinct CDR3 sequences, about 21% of them singletons. Of note for this clonotype: This may stem from a read error, because a much larger clone lies one nucleotide away.

This CDR3 has 14 residues. CDR1 is MNHEY and CDR2 is SMNVEV in the germline V gene (reference sequence). The receptor was derived from a human donor in good health. Some libraries in this study had Jurkat cell RNA spiked in. The chain has TRBV27 and TRBJ2-3; D might be TRBD2 (5 bases). The sample taken for sequencing was naive CD8+ T cells from blood, with Jurkat cell RNA spiked in. Documented subset: FACS-sorted CD8+CD4-CCR7+CD45RA+ naive T cells. The CDR3 DNA follows: TGTGCCAGCAGCACGAAATCTAGCACAAATACGCAGTATTTT. Translation gives CASSTKSSTNTQYF.